The 29 T cell receptor beta chains given below trace back to one sample, sequenced in a study of blood T cells in healthy people across ages (dated by TCRdb to about 2015). The protocol used for the library was 5' RACE. TCRdb shows the sequencer as Illumina HiSeq 2500. A second about 7 to 11 cycle PCR used a sample-barcoded 5' primer and a J-beta primer mix. The public reads were run again by TCRdb, first through fastp at Q25 and then through MiXCR, and only productive beta chains were kept. Rows are combined by CDR3 protein, so each entry shows the most common genes and DNA. Across this sample there are roughly 1.4 million distinct CDR3 sequences, with almost 60% seen only once. About 6.7% of the sample goes to the ten largest clones. The sample was blood. The origin of the receptors is a man younger than 35 in good health.

V usage is TRBV6-5 and J usage is TRBJ1-5; D gene ambiguous. CDR1 is MNHEY, CDR2 SVGAGI, per germline. The CDR3 contains 15 residues. V shed 11 bases and J shed 0 bases, with 17 bases lying between them. The CDR3 DNA follows: TGTGCCTGTAGGGCTTCACGTGATAGCAATCAGCCCCAGCATTTT. This translates into CACRASRDSNQPQHF.

Here the CDR3 reads CASRRQRGGEQFF. The CDR3 DNA is TGTGCCAGCAGACGACAGAGAGGAGGTGAGCAGTTCTTC. The gene calls are TRBV13 and TRBJ2-1, with D perhaps matching TRBD1 or TRBD2 (5 bases each). Trimming cost V 6 bases and J 9 bases, with 15 bases left between them. Germline lookup yields CDR1 PRHDT and CDR2 FYEKMQ (reference sequence). The CDR3 totals 13 residues.

The V and J genes are TRBV5-1 and TRBJ2-3, with D perhaps matching TRBD2 (5 bases). Deletions cut 0 bases from V and 3 bases from J, with 14 bases between. Germline V gene sequence: CDR1 SGHRS, CDR2 YFSETQ. This CDR3 contains 16 residues. CDR3 sequence: CASSLDLLSGTDTQYF. The CDR3, as DNA: TGCGCCAGCAGCTTGGACCTCCTCTCGGGGACAGATACGCAGTATTTT.

The chain couples TRBV24-1 to TRBJ1-5; D gene ambiguous. The CDR3 has 15 residues. The V end was cut by 7 bases, the J end by 0 bases, with 12 bases between. Per germline, CDR1 KGHDR and CDR2 SFDVKD. The chain's CDR3 is CATRPKTLSNQPQHF. CDR3 coding DNA: TGTGCCACCAGACCTAAGACGCTTAGCAATCAGCCCCAGCATTTT.

This clonotype was picked up one time. The chain uses TRBV28 and TRBJ2-2; TRBD1 matches at 7 bases. V lost 4 bases, J lost 5 bases, and 4 bases stayed unmatched. The CDR3 runs 14 residues. Germline V CDR1 and CDR2: MDHEN, SYDVKM. In DNA, the CDR3 is TGTGCCAGCAGTTCACAGGGGTTTACCGGGGAGCTGTTTTTT. Translated, it gives CASSSQGFTGELFF.

This chain uses TRBV28 with TRBJ2-7, with 7 bases aligning to TRBD1. The CDR3 loop spans 15 amino acids. Germline V gene data show CDR1 as MDHEN and CDR2 as SYDVKM. The V segment lost 3 bases and the J segment 2 bases; nucleotides outside the gene matches: 7. CDR3 in amino acids: CASSFEETGTYEQYF. The CDR3 bases are TGTGCCAGCAGTTTCGAAGAGACAGGGACCTACGAGCAGTACTTC.

DNA of the CDR3: TGTGCCACCAGCAGCACGGGACAGGGGGCAAGTTTGAATGAGCAGTACTTC. It encodes CATSSTGQGASLNEQYF. The chain has TRBV15 and TRBJ2-5; 12 bases are shared with TRBD1. The CDR3 contains 17 residues. Germline CDR1 reads LNHNV; CDR2 reads YYDKDF (reference sequence). J was trimmed by 11 bases and V by 3 bases; bases with no gene match: 16.

The chain links TRBV6-2 or TRBV6-3 to TRBJ2-5; 10 bases are shared with TRBD2. From germline, CDR1 is MNHEY and CDR2 SVGEGT. The CDR3 consists of 16 residues. With 6 bases clipped from V and 10 bases from J, the junction kept 17 bases outside the gene matches. Written as DNA, the CDR3 is TGTGCCAGCAGCCATCCCACTGGACTAGCGGCCCGGGACCAGTACTTC. This sequence encodes CASSHPTGLAARDQYF.

Of note for this clonotype: One end of the junction is discordant with germline, which a read error may explain. V gene TRBV2 combines with J gene TRBJ2-3; TRBD1 is a possible D gene (8 bases). Looked up from germline, CDR1 is SNHLY and CDR2 is FYNNEI. The CDR3 covers 16 residues. Here the CDR3 reads CASSWGGQEVADAQYF. CDR3 nucleotides: TGTGCCAGCAGTTGGGGGGGACAGGAGGTGGCAGATGCGCAGTATTTT.

This clonotype was picked up one time. The chain carries TRBV7-9 and TRBJ1-6, with D unclear. The CDR3 runs 17 residues. Per germline, CDR1 SEHNR and CDR2 FQNEAQ (reference sequence). V was pared by 2 bases and J by 9 bases, with 20 bases between. The CDR3 sequence: CASSLQDWGGRRSPLHF. The CDR3 region has the DNA TGTGCCAGCAGCTTACAGGATTGGGGAGGGCGACGTTCACCCCTCCACTTT.

This clonotype has only a few counts. The chain recombines TRBV27 with TRBJ1-1, with TRBD1 as a possible D gene (5 bases). The ends were cut back, 3 bases at V and 6 bases at J, with 11 bases in the middle. The germline V gene has CDR1 MNHEY and CDR2 SMNVEV (reference sequence). This CDR3 contains 13 residues. The chain's CDR3 is CASSFSEGSEAFF. In nucleotides, the CDR3 is TGTGCCAGCAGTTTTTCAGAGGGGTCTGAAGCTTTCTTT.

The genes are TRBV7-2 and TRBJ2-1, with D unresolved. V gave up 7 bases and J gave up 5 bases, with 12 bases separating them. The CDR3 spans 13 residues. Looked up from germline, CDR1 is SGHTA and CDR2 is FQGNSA. CDR3: CASTYRYNNEQFF. Here the CDR3 DNA reads TGTGCCAGCACCTACCGGTACAACAATGAGCAGTTCTTC. Filled out from reference TRBV7-2 and TRBJ2-1, the complete variable domain reads GAGVSQSPSNKVTEKGKDVELRCDPISGHTALYWYRQSLGQGLEFLIYFQGNSAPDKSGLPSDRFSAERTGGSVSTLTIQRTQQEDSAVYLCASTYRYNNEQFFGPGTRLTVL.

Note on this clonotype: At one of its ends the junction is not consistent with the germline gene, which may arise from a read error. The chain links TRBV5-1 to TRBJ2-2, with D hard to call. Germline V gene sequence: CDR1 SGHRS, CDR2 YFSETQ. The CDR3 sequence is 14 residues long. The CDR3 DNA reads TGTGCCAGCAGCTTAGGCCCGAACACCGGGGAGCTGTTTTTT. Amino acids: CASSLGPNTGELFF.

This clonotype was observed a few times. The chain has TRBV7-2 and TRBJ2-5; D call uncertain. The CDR3 loop spans 14 amino acids. The germline CDR1 and CDR2 sequences are SGHTA and FQGNSA. Trimming stripped 4 bases from V and 5 bases from J, with 14 bases between. The CDR3, as DNA: TGTGCCAGCAGCTCCGCTGGGCCGTGGGAGACCCAGTACTTC. Translating it yields CASSSAGPWETQYF.

This chain connects TRBV5-1 to TRBJ2-7; D is possibly TRBD1 or TRBD2 (5 bases each). The CDR3 has 16 amino acids. The V and J ends lost 0 bases and 1 base respectively, with 14 bases between them. Germline loops: CDR1 SGHRS, CDR2 YFSETQ. CDR3 in DNA: TGCGCCAGCAGCTTGGCCAAGTGGGACGAATCCTACGAGCAGTACTTC. Translating gives CASSLAKWDESYEQYF.

The J gene is TRBJ2-7, the V gene TRBV4-2, with a tentative D call TRBD1 (5 bases). The CDR3 spans 16 residues. Trimming cost V 6 bases and J 3 bases, with 21 bases left between them. From germline, CDR1 is LGHNA and CDR2 YNFKEQ. The CDR3: CASRADGRGIDYEQYF. The CDR3 DNA reads TGTGCCAGCAGGGCGGACGGAAGGGGAATTGACTACGAGCAGTACTTC.

J is TRBJ2-4 and V is TRBV12-3 or TRBV12-4; 7 positions agree with TRBD1. The DNA matches TRBJ2-7 better at its end, which makes the J call doubtful. The CDR3 has 15 residues. CDR3 sequence reads: CASRSSHRGKDEQYF. CDR3 sequence (DNA): TGTGCCAGCAGGTCCTCTCACAGGGGAAAAGACGAGCAGTACTTC.

The chain combines TRBV7-6 with TRBJ2-1, with 10 bases lining up with TRBD2. The germline V gene has CDR1 SGHVS and CDR2 FNYEAQ. The V gene end was trimmed by 6 bases and the J gene end by 3 bases; junction bases not matched to a gene: 14. The CDR3 is 18 residues long. The CDR3 loop reads CASSLLAGMRVNYNEQFF. CDR3 in DNA: TGTGCCAGCAGTCTACTAGCGGGGATGAGGGTTAACTACAATGAGCAGTTCTTC.

This chain uses TRBV11-2 with TRBJ2-1; perhaps TRBD2 as D (6 bases). V gave up 8 bases and J gave up 3 bases, with 23 bases separating them. There are 17 residues in the CDR3. CDR1 and CDR2 from the germline V gene are SGHAT and FQNNGV. CDR3 sequence reads: CASHTTSAGRHYNEQFF. DNA for the CDR3: TGTGCCAGCCATACCACCTCCGCGGGGAGACACTACAATGAGCAGTTCTTC.

V is TRBV14 and J is TRBJ2-5; D uncertain. Trimming stripped 0 bases from V and 1 base from J, with 9 bases between. The CDR3 extends over 15 amino acids. CDR1 and CDR2 from the germline V gene are SGHDN and FVKESK. CDR3 residues: CASSQEAYSQETQYF. In DNA, the CDR3 is TGTGCCAGCAGCCAAGAAGCATACAGCCAAGAGACCCAGTACTTC.

The chain has TRBV20-1 and TRBJ2-7, with D possibly TRBD2 on 5 matching bases. CDR3 length: 16 amino acids. Per germline, CDR1 DFQATT and CDR2 SNEGSKA (reference sequence). CDR3: CSASLLGAITGHEQYF. DNA for the CDR3: TGCAGCGCCTCTCTATTGGGAGCTATAACGGGCCACGAGCAGTACTTC.

The V and J genes are TRBV9 and TRBJ2-1, with D possibly matching TRBD2 (6 bases). Trimming pared 0 bases from V and 8 bases from J, leaving 18 bases between. From germline, CDR1 is SGDLS and CDR2 YYNGEE. This CDR3 contains 16 residues. CDR3 sequence reads: CASSVDWDSTGDEQFF. The CDR3 bases are TGTGCCAGCAGCGTAGATTGGGACTCAACGGGCGATGAGCAGTTCTTC.

There are many counts of this clonotype. This chain uses TRBV12-3 or TRBV12-4 with TRBJ1-2; D gene ambiguous. The V and J ends lost 4 bases and 4 bases respectively, with 7 bases between them. CDR3 length equals 12 residues. For the CDR3, the DNA is TGTGCCAGCAGTTCGGGGAGCTATGGCTACACCTTC. Its protein is CASSSGSYGYTF.

The chain carries TRBV20-1 and TRBJ2-7; D is ambiguous. The CDR3 is 13 amino acids. In germline, CDR1 is DFQATT, CDR2 SNEGSKA (reference sequence). The ends were cut back, 3 bases at V and 3 bases at J, with 12 bases in the middle. The CDR3 sequence is CSARYMTNYEQYF. CDR3 nucleotides: TGCAGTGCTAGGTACATGACGAACTACGAGCAGTACTTC.

V gene TRBV11-2 combines with J gene TRBJ1-6, with D tentatively TRBD1 (5 bases). Trimming removed 4 bases at V and 13 bases at J, with 29 bases between. The V gene's germline CDR1 is SGHAT and CDR2 FQNNGV. This CDR3 is built from 18 residues. This CDR3 reads CASSSPGASGFPPSPLHF. CDR3 sequence (DNA): TGTGCCAGCAGCTCACCCGGGGCGTCAGGGTTTCCTCCGAGCCCCCTCCACTTT.

The rearrangement links TRBV7-2 to TRBJ1-2, with 8 positions matching TRBD1. Losses at the gene ends were 6 bases for V and 4 bases for J; bases not matched to a gene: 4. The CDR3 extends over 13 amino acids. Germline loops: CDR1 SGHTA, CDR2 FQGNSA. The CDR3 DNA is TGTGCCAGCAGAACAGGGGGGTTCTATGGCTACACCTTC. Its protein is CASRTGGFYGYTF.

The chain is built from TRBV28 and TRBJ1-2; D is possibly TRBD1 (6 bases). This CDR3 has 13 residues. Trimming removed 5 bases from V and 6 bases from J, with 13 bases in between. The germline V gene has CDR1 MDHEN and CDR2 SYDVKM. The CDR3 coding sequence is TGTGCCAGCAGTCCGACAGGTTGGCATGGCTACACCTTC. The encoded protein is CASSPTGWHGYTF.

The chain joins TRBV12-3 or TRBV12-4 to TRBJ2-3; D perhaps matches TRBD2 (5 bases). Trimming stripped 3 bases from V and 2 bases from J, with 18 bases between. The CDR3 length is 17 residues. The CDR3 spells CASSFTPADDDTDTQYF. CDR3 sequence (DNA): TGTGCCAGCAGTTTCACCCCAGCGGATGACGACACAGATACGCAGTATTTT.

The chain joins TRBV20-1 to TRBJ2-5; 10 bases fit TRBD2. The CDR3 extends over 17 amino acids. Germline-derived CDR1 and CDR2 are DFQATT and SNEGSKA (reference sequence). Losses at the gene ends were 3 bases for V and 5 bases for J; bases not matched to a gene: 15. In DNA, the CDR3 is TGCAGTGCTAGTACTTTCCCTAAGCGGGAGGGCAAGGAGACCCAGTACTTC. Protein: CSASTFPKREGKETQYF.